This T cell receptor (beta chain) stems from a study of T cells in Graves' hyperthyroidism and ophthalmopathy. Trimming at V came to 7 bases and at J to 5 bases, leaving 4 bases not matched to a gene. The germline CDR1 and CDR2 sequences are KGHDR and SFDVKD. The CDR3 extends over 13 amino acids. The investigators amplified TCR beta CDR3 regions from RNA transcripts. A first-round RT-PCR of the TCR CDR3 used the HTBI primer set. TCRdb independently ran MiXCR on the multiplex PCR reads; one entry per CDR3 protein. The data contain 550,000 to 850,000 distinct CDR3 sequences, 18% of them seen just once; the ten biggest clones take up 16%.

The chain is built from TRBV24-1 and TRBJ2-3, with 8 bases matching TRBD2. The receptor's source is a woman between 45 and 65 years old with Graves' hyperthyroidism that later progressed to Graves' ophthalmopathy. The sequenced material came from blood. The CDR3, as DNA: TGTGCCACCAGGGGAGCGGGGGAAGATACGCAGTATTTT. This sequence encodes CATRGAGEDTQYF.